Listed below are T cell receptor beta chains from one sample, sequenced in a study of human T cells and chemical hapten exposure. TCRdb processed the RACE reads anew with MiXCR; each CDR3 protein has one entry. The sample lists about 54,000 distinct CDR3 sequences; about 10% were seen once. The starting material was whole blood, obtained in connection with sensitization to the hapten diphenylcyclopropenone (DPC). Source of these receptors: a woman in her forties or fifties with alopecia areata. Some clones in this sample may be carry-over from other donors' samples. CDR3s include the opening cysteine and the closing phenylalanine or tryptophan. The D gene is left open where the match is weak. Not every row has a clone size; where given, it reads once, few, many or a size class.

cdr3_nt: TGTGCCAGCAGCTCTCCCTTGGCAATACTAGCGGGTATAACCTACGAGCAGTACTTC
cdr3_aa: CASSSPLAILAGITYEQYF
j_call: TRBJ2-7
v_call: TRBV5-5
clone_size: few
d_call: TRBD2

cdr3_nt: TGCAGCGTGTCCGGTTGGTCTGGAAACACCATATATTTT
cdr3_aa: CSVSGWSGNTIYF
j_call: TRBJ1-3
v_call: TRBV29-1
clone_size: .
d_call: .

cdr3_nt: TGTGCCAGCAGCCAGGGGACCTATGGCTACACCTTC
cdr3_aa: CASSQGTYGYTF
j_call: TRBJ1-2
v_call: TRBV11-2
clone_size: few
d_call: .

cdr3_nt: TGTGCCAGCTTCCCGGGACTAGCGGTTTACGAGCAGTACTTC
cdr3_aa: CASFPGLAVYEQYF
j_call: TRBJ2-7
v_call: TRBV28
clone_size: .
d_call: TRBD2

cdr3_nt: TGTGCCAGCAGTTTAGCCGGGGCAGGGAAAGAGACCCAGTACTTC
cdr3_aa: CASSLAGAGKETQYF
j_call: TRBJ2-5
v_call: TRBV12-3/TRBV12-4
clone_size: .
d_call: .

cdr3_nt: TGTGCCAGCAGCTCCGACAGGTACAATGAGCAGTTCTTC
cdr3_aa: CASSSDRYNEQFF
j_call: TRBJ2-1
v_call: TRBV7-8
clone_size: .
d_call: .

cdr3_nt: TGTGCCAGCAGTTCGGACAGGGGATCTAACTATGGCTACACCTTC
cdr3_aa: CASSSDRGSNYGYTF
j_call: TRBJ1-2
v_call: TRBV6-5
clone_size: many
d_call: TRBD1

cdr3_nt: TGTGCCAGCAGCTTAGTACAGTCCAGGCAGCCCCAGCATTTT
cdr3_aa: CASSLVQSRQPQHF
j_call: TRBJ1-5
v_call: TRBV7-2
clone_size: .
d_call: .

cdr3_nt: TGCGCCAGCTCCCAAGGACTAGCGGGAGGACCACTCTACAATGAGCAGTTCTTC
cdr3_aa: CASSQGLAGGPLYNEQFF
j_call: TRBJ2-1
v_call: TRBV5-1
clone_size: .
d_call: TRBD2

cdr3_nt: TGTGCCAGCAGCCAAACGCATTCCGGGGAGCTGTTTTTT
cdr3_aa: CASSQTHSGELFF
j_call: TRBJ2-2
v_call: TRBV3-1
clone_size: few
d_call: .

cdr3_nt: TGTGCCAGCAGCTTCGGAAGCTCCTACAATGAGCAGTTCTTC
cdr3_aa: CASSFGSSYNEQFF
j_call: TRBJ2-1
v_call: TRBV11-3
clone_size: few
d_call: .

cdr3_nt: TGTGCCAGTTCAAGTCGTTCGGAATGGTCACCCCTCCACTTT
cdr3_aa: CASSSRSEWSPLHF
j_call: TRBJ1-6
v_call: TRBV18
clone_size: .
d_call: .

cdr3_nt: TGTGCCAGCAGCTTAACAGCGGGGGAGCTGACAGATACGCAGTATTTT
cdr3_aa: CASSLTAGELTDTQYF
j_call: TRBJ2-3
v_call: TRBV11-3
clone_size: .
d_call: TRBD2

cdr3_nt: TGTGCCACCAGTGATTATGGTAGCGGGAGTGCCTACAATGAGCAGTTCTTC
cdr3_aa: CATSDYGSGSAYNEQFF
j_call: TRBJ2-1
v_call: TRBV24-1
clone_size: few
d_call: TRBD2

cdr3_nt: TGTGCCAGCAGCCAACAGACAGGGAACAATTACGAGCAGTACTTC
cdr3_aa: CASSQQTGNNYEQYF
j_call: TRBJ2-7
v_call: TRBV14
clone_size: .
d_call: TRBD1

cdr3_nt: TGCAGTGCTAGTTCCCCCGGGATAGCGGCCACCGGGGAGCTGTTTTTT
cdr3_aa: CSASSPGIAATGELFF
j_call: TRBJ2-2
v_call: TRBV20-1
clone_size: few
d_call: .

cdr3_nt: TGTGCCAGCAGCCCAGCGGGGACGCGTTACTCTGGAAACACCATATATTTT
cdr3_aa: CASSPAGTRYSGNTIYF
j_call: TRBJ1-3
v_call: TRBV13
clone_size: many
d_call: .

cdr3_nt: TGTGCCAGCAGCTTAGAAGTGGGCAGGGGAGGCCAGCCCCAGCATTTT
cdr3_aa: CASSLEVGRGGQPQHF
j_call: TRBJ1-5
v_call: TRBV7-2
clone_size: many
d_call: .

cdr3_nt: TGTGCCAGCAGCTACGGCTGGGACAGGTCCCACGAGCAGTACTTC
cdr3_aa: CASSYGWDRSHEQYF
j_call: TRBJ2-7
v_call: TRBV11-3
clone_size: few
d_call: TRBD1

cdr3_nt: TGTGCCAGCAGTTACAAGGGCAGGGTTGACACTGAAGCTTTCTTT
cdr3_aa: CASSYKGRVDTEAFF
j_call: TRBJ1-1
v_call: TRBV6-2/TRBV6-3
clone_size: many
d_call: .

cdr3_nt: TGTGCCAGCGGGGGGACCCGCGCTGCATCTGGCTACACCTTC
cdr3_aa: CASGGTRAASGYTF
j_call: TRBJ1-2
v_call: TRBV12-3/TRBV12-4
clone_size: many
d_call: .

cdr3_nt: TGTGCCAGCAGTTACTCGAGGAGCTCCCCGGGCTCCGAGCAGTACTTC
cdr3_aa: CASSYSRSSPGSEQYF
j_call: TRBJ2-7
v_call: TRBV6-6
clone_size: .
d_call: .

cdr3_nt: TGTGCCAGCAGCTTAGAGGGTCTGTCGGACTATGGCTACACCTTC
cdr3_aa: CASSLEGLSDYGYTF
j_call: TRBJ1-2
v_call: TRBV7-8
clone_size: few
d_call: .

cdr3_nt: TGCAGTGCTATGGATGGCTACACCTTC
cdr3_aa: CSAMDGYTF
j_call: TRBJ1-2
v_call: TRBV20-1
clone_size: many
d_call: .

cdr3_nt: TGTGCCAGCAGTGAAGCTGTGGGGCGCACGTATGGCTACACCTTC
cdr3_aa: CASSEAVGRTYGYTF
j_call: TRBJ1-2
v_call: TRBV6-1
clone_size: many
d_call: .

cdr3_nt: TGTGCCAGCAGCTTATTAGGAAACACCATATATTTT
cdr3_aa: CASSLLGNTIYF
j_call: TRBJ1-3
v_call: TRBV7-2
clone_size: .
d_call: .

cdr3_nt: TGTGCCAGCAGCTTTCGCGGGCCGAACACTGAAGCTTTCTTT
cdr3_aa: CASSFRGPNTEAFF
j_call: TRBJ1-1
v_call: TRBV7-2
clone_size: many
d_call: .

cdr3_nt: TGTGCCAGCAGTGAGGAACAGACCCCCTTCTCTGGAAACACCATATATTTT
cdr3_aa: CASSEEQTPFSGNTIYF
j_call: TRBJ1-3
v_call: TRBV6-1
clone_size: many
d_call: .

cdr3_nt: TGTGCCAGCAGTCGGGACACCGAGACCCAGTACTTC
cdr3_aa: CASSRDTETQYF
j_call: TRBJ2-5
v_call: TRBV12-3/TRBV12-4
clone_size: few
d_call: .

cdr3_nt: TGTGCCAGCAGCAATAACCTACCAACAGATACGCAGTATTTT
cdr3_aa: CASSNNLPTDTQYF
j_call: TRBJ2-3
v_call: TRBV28
clone_size: many
d_call: .

cdr3_nt: TGTGCCAGCAATGGGGCGGGTTGTGTAGCCAAAAACATTCAGTACTTC
cdr3_aa: CASNGAGCVAKNIQYF
j_call: TRBJ2-4
v_call: TRBV7-2
clone_size: .
d_call: .

cdr3_nt: TGTGCCGTGTTCCAGACAGGGGGCAATGAGCAGTTCTTC
cdr3_aa: CAVFQTGGNEQFF
j_call: TRBJ2-1
v_call: TRBV6-1
clone_size: many
d_call: TRBD1

cdr3_nt: TGCAGTGCTAGACTAGGACAGCAGGAAGCTTTCTTT
cdr3_aa: CSARLGQQEAFF
j_call: TRBJ1-1
v_call: TRBV20-1
clone_size: few
d_call: .

cdr3_nt: TGTGCCAGCAGCCGTATACCGGGGACGTCCACAGATACGCAGTATTTT
cdr3_aa: CASSRIPGTSTDTQYF
j_call: TRBJ2-3
v_call: TRBV3-1
clone_size: .
d_call: .

cdr3_nt: TGTGCCAGCAGTTGGTCGGACGCCAACACTGAAGCTTTCTTT
cdr3_aa: CASSWSDANTEAFF
j_call: TRBJ1-1
v_call: TRBV12-3/TRBV12-4
clone_size: .
d_call: .

cdr3_nt: TGTGCCAGCAGCTTAGAGTCGGCAGGGCTGCGCAATCAGCCCCAGCATTTT
cdr3_aa: CASSLESAGLRNQPQHF
j_call: TRBJ1-5
v_call: TRBV7-2
clone_size: .
d_call: .

cdr3_nt: TGCGCCAGCAGCCAAGATCCTAGCGCCCCCTACGAGCAGTACTTC
cdr3_aa: CASSQDPSAPYEQYF
j_call: TRBJ2-7
v_call: TRBV4-3
clone_size: .
d_call: .

cdr3_nt: TGTGCCAGCAGCGGGACTAGCGGGTCTAACACCGGGGAGCTGTTTTTT
cdr3_aa: CASSGTSGSNTGELFF
j_call: TRBJ2-2
v_call: TRBV6-4
clone_size: few
d_call: TRBD2

cdr3_nt: TGTGCCAGCAGCTTCGGGAACTACAATGAGCAGTTCTTC
cdr3_aa: CASSFGNYNEQFF
j_call: TRBJ2-1
v_call: TRBV7-6
clone_size: .
d_call: .

cdr3_nt: TGCAGCGTTGAGATCGGGACGACACAGGAGCAGTTCTTC
cdr3_aa: CSVEIGTTQEQFF
j_call: TRBJ2-1
v_call: TRBV29-1
clone_size: .
d_call: .

cdr3_nt: TGTGCCAGCAGCCAGGGCGGCCTGGAAGCTTTCTTT
cdr3_aa: CASSQGGLEAFF
j_call: TRBJ1-1
v_call: TRBV3-1
clone_size: few
d_call: .

cdr3_nt: TGTGCCAGCAGCTTAATGTTAGGGGTCGGACTGGGTGTTTCCAATGAGCAGTTCTTC
cdr3_aa: CASSLMLGVGLGVSNEQFF
j_call: TRBJ2-1
v_call: TRBV7-6
clone_size: .
d_call: .

cdr3_nt: TGTGCCAGCAGCCAAGATCCCAGGGTTTCCTACAATGAGCAGTTCTTC
cdr3_aa: CASSQDPRVSYNEQFF
j_call: TRBJ2-1
v_call: TRBV3-1
clone_size: few
d_call: .

cdr3_nt: TGTGCCAGCAGTCGCGCAGGTTATGGCTACACCTTC
cdr3_aa: CASSRAGYGYTF
j_call: TRBJ1-2
v_call: TRBV28
clone_size: .
d_call: .

cdr3_nt: TGCAGTGCTAGGCGGGCGACTAGCACAGATACGCAGTATTTT
cdr3_aa: CSARRATSTDTQYF
j_call: TRBJ2-3
v_call: TRBV20-1
clone_size: many
d_call: .

cdr3_nt: TGCAGCGTTGCAGGGCCGGAGGAGACCCAGTACTTC
cdr3_aa: CSVAGPEETQYF
j_call: TRBJ2-5
v_call: TRBV29-1
clone_size: many
d_call: .

cdr3_nt: TGTGCCAGCAGTGGTGGGCTCAACTATGGCTACACCTTC
cdr3_aa: CASSGGLNYGYTF
j_call: TRBJ1-2
v_call: TRBV12-3/TRBV12-4
clone_size: few
d_call: .

cdr3_nt: TGTGCCAGCAGCCTCATCGAAGCTTTCTTT
cdr3_aa: CASSLIEAFF
j_call: TRBJ1-1
v_call: TRBV11-2
clone_size: many
d_call: .

cdr3_nt: TGTGCCAGCAGTCAAGGGCAGTCAATTTTTAATCAGCCCCAGCATTTT
cdr3_aa: CASSQGQSIFNQPQHF
j_call: TRBJ1-5
v_call: TRBV12-3/TRBV12-4
clone_size: .
d_call: .

cdr3_nt: TGTGCCAGCAGTCCGGACGGGAATTTACCCGGGGAGCTGTTTTTT
cdr3_aa: CASSPDGNLPGELFF
j_call: TRBJ2-2
v_call: TRBV7-6
clone_size: few
d_call: .

cdr3_nt: TGTGCCAGCAGTTCTGGGACAGATACGCAGTATTTT
cdr3_aa: CASSSGTDTQYF
j_call: TRBJ2-3
v_call: TRBV12-3/TRBV12-4
clone_size: many
d_call: .

cdr3_nt: TGTGCCAGCAGCCAAGGACTAACCAAGACCACCGGGGAGCTGTTTTTT
cdr3_aa: CASSQGLTKTTGELFF
j_call: TRBJ2-2
v_call: TRBV3-1
clone_size: few
d_call: .

cdr3_nt: TGTGCCAGCAGTGCCTATACAGGGTTAGAACAGCCCCAGCATTTT
cdr3_aa: CASSAYTGLEQPQHF
j_call: TRBJ1-5
v_call: TRBV6-1
clone_size: many
d_call: .

cdr3_nt: TGTGCCAGCTCACCACGGAATCCAGGGGCGCAGCTAGCCAAAAACATTCAGTACTTC
cdr3_aa: CASSPRNPGAQLAKNIQYF
j_call: TRBJ2-4
v_call: TRBV18
clone_size: few
d_call: .

cdr3_nt: TGTGGATCCGGGGCGGGCCTAAGCTCCTACAATGAGCAGTTCTTC
cdr3_aa: CGSGAGLSSYNEQFF
j_call: TRBJ2-1
v_call: TRBV4-2
clone_size: many
d_call: .

cdr3_nt: TGTGCCAGCTGTGAATACCGGGACACCGCGCACAATGAGCAGTTCTTC
cdr3_aa: CASCEYRDTAHNEQFF
j_call: TRBJ2-1
v_call: TRBV18
clone_size: few
d_call: .